A single sample gave rise to the 18 T cell receptor beta chains below, sequenced in a study of graft-versus-host responses after intestinal transplantation. Sequencing used immunoSEQ multiplex PCR; TCRdb keeps in-frame clones, though not all of them. Seen here are about 110,000 clones, about 94% observed once, and the top ten hold roughly 0.5%. No antigen has been assigned to these receptors. Material: unstimulated CD8+ T cells sorted from spleen or lymph node cells, obtained before intestinal transplant. All receptors derive from a human donor who received an intestinal transplant.

J is TRBJ2-5 and V is TRBV27, with 7 bases matching TRBD2. The DNA end lines up better with TRBJ2-7; the J call may be wrong. CDR3 length: 16 residues. Germline CDR1 and CDR2: MNHEY and SMNVEV (reference sequence). CDR3 sequence reads: CASSPLTGTTTYEQYF. DNA of the CDR3: TGTGCCAGCAGCCCGCTTACCGGGACTACCACCTACGAGCAGTACTTC.

The rearrangement joins TRBV9 to TRBJ2-1; 8 bases agree with TRBD1. CDR3 length: 19 amino acids. Unmatched junction bases numbered 25, after V lost 2 bases and J lost 12 bases. CDR1 and CDR2 from the germline V gene are SGDLS and YYNGEE. The CDR3 region has the DNA TGTGCCAGCAGCGTTTCCGGGACAGGAGGGTCCGGCCCGGGACGCGGGCAGTTCTTC. This encodes CASSVSGTGGSGPGRGQFF.

Here the CDR3 DNA reads TGTGCCAGCAGCTCAGGGACAGGGAGGGACGAGCAGTACTTC. It encodes CASSSGTGRDEQYF. The chain recombines TRBV9 with TRBJ2-7, with 9 bases fitting TRBD1. Germline CDR1 SGDLS, CDR2 YYNGEE. V shed 4 bases, J shed 5 bases, and the junction held 7 bases outside the gene matches. The CDR3 loop spans 14 amino acids.

About this clone: Other DNA sequences in this sample translate to the same CDR3. The CDR3 is CAWSVEGNQPQHF. The CDR3 nucleotides read TGTGCCTGGAGTGTAGAGGGGAATCAGCCCCAGCATTTT. The chain carries TRBV30 and TRBJ1-5; possibly TRBD1 for D (5 bases). This CDR3 contains 13 residues. Trimming shortened V by 0 bases and J by 4 bases, and 7 bases separated the two germline ends. Germline V gives CDR1 GTSNPN, CDR2 SVGIG (reference sequence). Full variable domain (remainder filled in from reference TRBV30 and TRBJ1-5): SQTIHQWPATLVQPVGSPLSLECTVEGTSNPNLYWYRQAAGRGLQLLFYSVGIGQISSEVPQNLSASRPQDRQFILSSKKLLLSDSGFYLCAWSVEGNQPQHFGDGTRLSIL.

This clone was counted a few times. The CDR3 bases are TGTGCCAGTAACCTCGTTCAGGGAAGCAATCAGCCCCAGCATTTT. It is translated as CASNLVQGSNQPQHF. This chain connects TRBV19 to TRBJ1-5; possibly TRBD1 for D (5 bases). Trimming removed 7 bases from V and 1 base from J, with 14 bases in between. Germline values: CDR1 LNHDA, CDR2 SQIVND (reference sequence). The CDR3 sequence is 15 residues long.

This sequence joins TRBV28 and TRBJ1-2; D may be TRBD1 (5 bases). V lost 6 bases and J lost 5, with 16 bases in between. The CDR3 covers 14 residues. Germline V gene lookup returns CDR1 MDHEN and CDR2 SYDVKM. The CDR3, as DNA: TGTGCCAGCAGGGTGCCAGGGCCGTTATATGGCTACACCTTC. Translation: CASRVPGPLYGYTF.

This chain connects TRBV7-6 to TRBJ2-7, with 9 bases matching TRBD2. The CDR3 contains 16 residues. Unmatched junction bases numbered 8, after V lost 1 base and J lost 4 bases. The germline V gene encodes CDR1 SGHVS and CDR2 FNYEAQ. CDR3 residues: CASSLVPSGNRYEQYF. CDR3 coding DNA: TGTGCCAGCAGCTTAGTCCCTAGCGGGAATCGGTACGAGCAGTACTTC.

With respect to this clone: This specimen includes other DNA sequences encoding the same CDR3. The V call is TRBV6-5, the J call TRBJ2-7; 8 bases agree with TRBD2. CDR1 is MNHEY and CDR2 is SVGAGI in the germline V gene. The V and J ends lost 8 bases and 1 base, in that order; junction bases with no gene match: 4. The CDR3 has 13 amino acids. The CDR3 DNA follows: TGTGCCAGCTCAACTAGCGGTTCCTACGAGCAGTACTTC. Its translation is CASSTSGSYEQYF.

The sample holds one count of this clone. The genes are TRBV27 and TRBJ2-1, with TRBD2 matching over 8 bases. After removal of 9 bases from V and 0 bases from J, the junction contained 4 bases not matched to a gene. The CDR3 has 14 residues. Per germline, CDR1 MNHEY and CDR2 SMNVEV (reference sequence). Written as DNA, the CDR3 is TGTGCCAGTACGGCGGGAGGCTCCTACAATGAGCAGTTCTTC. Translation gives CASTAGGSYNEQFF.

The J gene is TRBJ2-3, the V gene TRBV12-5; the D is unclear. V was shortened by 1 base and J by 4 bases, with 3 bases between the two germline ends. CDR3 length: 12 residues. Germline CDR1 and CDR2: LGHNT and FRNRAP. CDR3 residues: CASGLGADTQYF. The CDR3 DNA follows: TGTGCTAGTGGTTTGGGGGCAGATACGCAGTATTTT.

The CDR3 sequence: CASSLDSSYEQYF. CDR3 sequence (DNA): TGTGCCAGCAGTTTAGACAGCTCCTACGAGCAGTACTTC. The chain is built from TRBV28 and TRBJ2-7; maybe TRBD1 (5 bases). CDR3 length: 13 amino acids. Germline lookup yields CDR1 MDHEN and CDR2 SYDVKM. The V gene lost 2 bases and the J gene lost 0 bases, with 5 bases spanning the gap.

The chain has TRBV7-3 and TRBJ2-5, with 8 bases that match TRBD2. Trimming took 0 bases from V and 2 from J; bases not matched to a gene: 5. CDR1 and CDR2 from the germline V gene are SGHTA and FQGTGA. This CDR3 contains 16 residues. The DNA of the CDR3 is TGTGCCAGCAGCTTAACAGGCATAGCGGGGCAAGAGACCCAGTACTTC. Residues: CASSLTGIAGQETQYF.

This chain uses TRBV28 with TRBJ2-3; 11 bases match TRBD1. The germline V gene encodes CDR1 MDHEN and CDR2 SYDVKM. This CDR3 has 18 residues. With V trimmed by 4 bases and J by 1 base, 10 bases remained unmatched. This CDR3 is CASSWDRGGRSGTDTQYF. The CDR3 nucleotides are TGTGCCAGCAGTTGGGACAGGGGGGGTAGGTCGGGCACAGATACGCAGTATTTT.

This clone was observed a single time. V is TRBV14 and J is TRBJ2-7; unclear D gene. Germline V gene lookup returns CDR1 SGHDN and CDR2 FVKESK. The CDR3 loop spans 14 amino acids. V was shortened by 1 base and J by 0 bases, with 7 bases between the two germline ends. DNA for the CDR3: TGTGCCAGCAGCCAAGGTCTAGACTCCTACGAGCAGTACTTC. Translated, it gives CASSQGLDSYEQYF. The full variable domain, completed using reference TRBV14 and TRBJ2-7, is EAGVTQFPSHSVIEKGQTVTLRCDPISGHDNLYWYRRVMGKEIKFLLHFVKESKQDESGMPNNRFLAERTGGTYSTLKVQPAELEDSGVYFCASSQGLDSYEQYFGPGTRLTVT.

The chain couples TRBV15 to TRBJ2-2; D gene unclear. Trimming left V 0 bases short and J 8 bases short, with 4 bases between. The germline CDR1 and CDR2 sequences are LNHNV and YYDKDF (reference sequence). The CDR3 is made up of 12 amino acids. CDR3 residues: CATSREPGELFF. CDR3 sequence (DNA): TGTGCCACCAGCAGAGAACCAGGGGAGCTGTTTTTT.

The rearrangement joins TRBV21-1 to TRBJ2-5; no DNA check was done on the table's D call, TRBD2. TRBV21-1 has pseudogene status. The length of the CDR3 is 15 residues. DNA for the CDR3: TGTGCCACTACACGAGTGAGCGGGAGCGCAGAGACCCAGTACTTC. Encoded protein: CATTRVSGSAETQYF.

The CDR3 protein is CASSLVGPSSYEQYF. In DNA form, the CDR3 reads TGTGCCAGCAGCTTAGTCGGGCCAAGCTCCTACGAGCAGTACTTC. V usage is TRBV7-8 and J usage is TRBJ2-7; D not resolved. With 1 base removed from V and 0 bases from J, the gap between germline ends came to 10 bases. The CDR3 totals 15 residues. The germline gives CDR1 SGHVS, CDR2 FQNEAQ.

The V and J genes are TRBV27 and TRBJ1-5, with 8 bases that match TRBD1. Trimming at V came to 6 bases and at J to 6 bases, leaving 7 bases not matched to a gene. The CDR3 spans 14 residues. Germline V gives CDR1 MNHEY, CDR2 SMNVEV (reference sequence). In nucleotides, the CDR3 is TGTGCCAGCAGGTCGGACAGGGTCGGTCAGCCCCAGCATTTT. Its protein is CASRSDRVGQPQHF.